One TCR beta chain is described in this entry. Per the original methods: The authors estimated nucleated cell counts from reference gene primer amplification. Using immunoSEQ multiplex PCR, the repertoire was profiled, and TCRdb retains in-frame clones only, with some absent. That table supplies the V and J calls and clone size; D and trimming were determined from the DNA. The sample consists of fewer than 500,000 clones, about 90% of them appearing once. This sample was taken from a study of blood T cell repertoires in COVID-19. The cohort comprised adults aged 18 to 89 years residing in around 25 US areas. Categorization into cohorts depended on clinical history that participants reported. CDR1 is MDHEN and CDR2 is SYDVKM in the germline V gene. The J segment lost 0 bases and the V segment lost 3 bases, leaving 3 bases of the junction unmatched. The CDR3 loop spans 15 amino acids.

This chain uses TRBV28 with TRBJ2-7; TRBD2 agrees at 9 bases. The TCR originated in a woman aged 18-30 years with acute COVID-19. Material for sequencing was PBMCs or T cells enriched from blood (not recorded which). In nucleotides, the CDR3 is TGTGCCAGCAGTTTGATACTAGCGGGCTCCTACGAGCAGTACTTC. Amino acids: CASSLILAGSYEQYF.